Listed here is a single TCR beta chain. Its specific antigen is unknown. No much larger clonotype is one base removed from it; base qualities were not supplied. This record comes from a study of blood T cell repertoires in COVID-19 (dated by TCRdb to 2020 to 2021). With regard to the full study: The collaborator samples originated in the United States, Italy and Spain and spanned the acute and convalescent phases of COVID-19. Where available, HLA class I and class II types were obtained from metadata supplied by the sample provider rather than from assay-based typing. Samples came from the ongoing ImmuneRACE study (first 160 participants) plus 1,254 subjects from 6 global collaborators. Nearly every sample came with metadata listing a de-identified subject ID, COVID-19 status, age in years and sex. Subjects who had been exposed to COVID-19, were actively infected with it, or had recovered from it provided the deeply sampled blood TCRbeta repertoires that made up the dataset. The material from the prospective study consisted of cDNA or gDNA derived from T cells, B-cell-depleted T cells, or PBMCs. The repertoires were made available in a free public database intended to serve as a resource for research on the immune response to SARS-CoV-2.

According to the germline V gene, CDR1 reads ENHRY and CDR2 reads SYGVKD. The CDR3 covers 14 residues, taking in both the cysteine and the phenylalanine. Only CDR3 DNA is held: 42 bases, read in frame from base 1. V loses 0 bases at its end and J loses 7 bases; junction bases beyond the gene matches: 5. Study-level results and caveats: Clinical and demographic metadata were provided uncurated, with the amount varying by source and participant.

The immunoSEQ Assay, a bias-controlled multiplex PCR, was used to amplify TCRbeta CDR3 regions from genomic DNA. The paper's data handling went like this. Nucleated cell counts per sample were estimated from amplification of reference gene primers within the assay. Sequence reads were collapsed and filtered to measure the absolute abundance of every unique TCRbeta CDR3 rearrangement. For each sample, productive Simpson clonality was calculated as the square root of Simpson's diversity index over productive rearrangements. The clones in this table, taken by TCRdb from immuneACCESS, are in-frame only. Not every clone is retained; where verified, under half of the shortfall comes from an unresolved V gene, and the cause of the rest is unknown. V, J and clone size were drawn from that table, and D and trimming were deduced from the DNA. The sample records under 200,000 clones, approximately 86% of which are singletons. The ten largest clones represent 2% to 2.5% of the sample.

Collaborating institutions collected whole blood in K2EDTA tubes following their own protocols. Collaborator samples were shipped for TCRbeta analysis as frozen whole blood, isolated PBMCs, or DNA extracted from either sample type. The rearrangement combines TRBV10-3 with TRBJ1-2, with 7 junctional bases fitting TRBD1. Material: peripheral blood. The sequence was obtained from a man aged 70-80 years with active or convalescent COVID-19. Here the CDR3 is given as CAISESGQRAGYTF. The DNA reads as follows: TGTGCCATCAGTGAGTCGGGACAGAGAGCTGGCTACACCTTC.